The source of this TCR beta chain is a study of control samples from healthy donors and cancer patients. Germline V gene data show CDR1 as LGHDT and CDR2 as YNNKEL (reference sequence). The CDR3 consists of 15 residues. J lost 2 bases, V lost 4 bases, and 6 bases had no gene match. Sequencing was performed with immunoSEQ multiplex PCR; in TCRdb, only in-frame clones are kept and a portion is missing. The sample shows about 80,000 clones, under 90% of them seen only once. Sequencing used blood. This receptor was obtained from a man aged 50-60 years in good health. The chain uses TRBV3-1 (or the pseudogene TRBV3-2) and TRBJ2-7; 9 nucleotides align to TRBD1. The chain's CDR3 is CASSPEGTGPYEQYF. CDR3 DNA: TGTGCCAGCAGCCCCGAGGGGACAGGGCCCTACGAGCAGTACTTC.